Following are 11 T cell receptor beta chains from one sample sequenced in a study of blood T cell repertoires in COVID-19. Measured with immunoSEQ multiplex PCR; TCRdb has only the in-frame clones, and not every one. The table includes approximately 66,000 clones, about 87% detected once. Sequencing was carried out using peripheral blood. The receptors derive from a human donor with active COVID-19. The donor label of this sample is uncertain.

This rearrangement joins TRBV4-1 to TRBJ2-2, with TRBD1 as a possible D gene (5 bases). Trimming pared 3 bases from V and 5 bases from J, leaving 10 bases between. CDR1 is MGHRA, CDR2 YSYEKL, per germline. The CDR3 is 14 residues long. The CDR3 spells CASSQSQGTGELFF. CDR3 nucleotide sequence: TGCGCCAGCAGCCAGAGTCAGGGTACCGGGGAGCTGTTTTTT.

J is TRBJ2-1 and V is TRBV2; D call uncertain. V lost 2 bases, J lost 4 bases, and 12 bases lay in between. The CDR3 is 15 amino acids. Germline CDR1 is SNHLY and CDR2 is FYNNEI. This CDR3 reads CASSEQAGMYNEQFF. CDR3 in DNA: TGTGCCAGCAGTGAACAAGCAGGAATGTACAATGAGCAGTTCTTC.

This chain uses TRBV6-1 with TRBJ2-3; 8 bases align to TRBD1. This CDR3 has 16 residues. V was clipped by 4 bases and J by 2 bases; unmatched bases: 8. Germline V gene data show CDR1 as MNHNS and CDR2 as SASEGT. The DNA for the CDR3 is TGTGCCAGCAGTGTAGGACAGGGACCTAACACAGATACGCAGTATTTT. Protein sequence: CASSVGQGPNTDTQYF.

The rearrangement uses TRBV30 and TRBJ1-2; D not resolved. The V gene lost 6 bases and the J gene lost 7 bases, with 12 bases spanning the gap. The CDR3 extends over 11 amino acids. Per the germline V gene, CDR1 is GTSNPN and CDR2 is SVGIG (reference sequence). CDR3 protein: CACLHRGGYTF. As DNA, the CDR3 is TGTGCCTGCCTTCACCGGGGTGGCTACACCTTC.

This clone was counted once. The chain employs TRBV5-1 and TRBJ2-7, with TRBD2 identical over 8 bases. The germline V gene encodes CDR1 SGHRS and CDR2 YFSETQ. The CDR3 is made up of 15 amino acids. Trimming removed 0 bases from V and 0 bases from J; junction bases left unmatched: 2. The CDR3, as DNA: TGCGCCAGCAGCTTGGAGGCGGGAGGCTCCTACGAGCAGTACTTC. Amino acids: CASSLEAGGSYEQYF.

The CDR3 here is CASSLGFGSGSLTDTQYF. The CDR3 nucleotides are TGTGCCAGCAGTTTAGGCTTTGGGAGCGGGAGTTTGACAGATACGCAGTATTTT. The V and J genes are TRBV28 and TRBJ2-3; 8 bases line up with TRBD2. The junction had 13 bases not matched to a gene; V was cut back by 2 bases and J by 3 bases. CDR1 MDHEN and CDR2 SYDVKM come from the germline V gene. The CDR3 covers 18 residues.

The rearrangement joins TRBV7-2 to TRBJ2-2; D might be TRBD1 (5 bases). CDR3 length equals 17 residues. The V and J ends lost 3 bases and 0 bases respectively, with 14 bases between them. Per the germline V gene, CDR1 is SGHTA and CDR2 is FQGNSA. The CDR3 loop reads CASSLGRQGANTGELFF. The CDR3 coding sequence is TGTGCCAGCAGCTTGGGTCGGCAGGGCGCGAACACCGGGGAGCTGTTTTTT. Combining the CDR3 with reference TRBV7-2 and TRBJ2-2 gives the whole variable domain GAGVSQSPSNKVTEKGKDVELRCDPISGHTALYWYRQSLGQGLEFLIYFQGNSAPDKSGLPSDRFSAERTGGSVSTLTIQRTQQEDSAVYLCASSLGRQGANTGELFFGEGSRLTVL.

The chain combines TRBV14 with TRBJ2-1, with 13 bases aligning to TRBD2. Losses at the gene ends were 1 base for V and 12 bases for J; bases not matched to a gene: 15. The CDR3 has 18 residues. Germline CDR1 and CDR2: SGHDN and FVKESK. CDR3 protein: CASSQVPPGLAGLDGQFF. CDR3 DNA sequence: TGTGCCAGCAGCCAAGTCCCTCCGGGACTAGCGGGATTAGACGGGCAGTTCTTC.

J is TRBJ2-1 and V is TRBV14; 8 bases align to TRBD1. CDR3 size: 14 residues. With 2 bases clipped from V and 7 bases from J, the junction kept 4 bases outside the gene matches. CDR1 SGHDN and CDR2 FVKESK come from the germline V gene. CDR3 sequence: CASSQLTGGNEQFF. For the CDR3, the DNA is TGTGCCAGCAGCCAACTAACAGGGGGGAATGAGCAGTTCTTC.

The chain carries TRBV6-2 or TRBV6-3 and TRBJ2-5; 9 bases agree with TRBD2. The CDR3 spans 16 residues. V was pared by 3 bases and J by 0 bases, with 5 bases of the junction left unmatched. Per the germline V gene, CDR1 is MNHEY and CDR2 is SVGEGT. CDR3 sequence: CASSYSGGGYQETQYF. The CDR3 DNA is TGTGCCAGCAGTTATAGCGGGGGCGGATACCAAGAGACCCAGTACTTC.

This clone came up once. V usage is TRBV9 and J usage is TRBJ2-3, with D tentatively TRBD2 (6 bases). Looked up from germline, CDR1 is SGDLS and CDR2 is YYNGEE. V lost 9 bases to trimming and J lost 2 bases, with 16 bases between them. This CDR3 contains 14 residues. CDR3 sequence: CANLGGMITDTQYF. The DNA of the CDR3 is TGTGCCAACCTTGGGGGGATGATCACAGATACGCAGTATTTT.